What follows are 26 T cell receptor beta chains derived from one specimen sequenced in a study of T cells in tumors after PD-1 blockade (dated by TCRdb to about 2019). The time point tag for this specimen amounts to: before anti-PD-1 therapy. Library creation used the immunoSEQ multiplex PCR assay. TCRdb carries this immuneACCESS record with in-frame sequences only. Its versions omit some clonotypes, under half of them owing to an unresolved V gene in the studies checked, with the rest unexplained. This sample has about 59,000 clones in its table, and around 80% of those were observed once. In total, the top ten clones hold about an eighth of the sample. The specimen was PBMCs, collected before anti-PD-1 treatment. These TCRs come from a human donor with basal cell carcinoma.

The chain carries TRBV6-5 and TRBJ1-1, with D tentatively TRBD1 (6 bases). The length of the CDR3 is 15 residues. Trimming removed 0 bases from V and 2 bases from J, with 10 bases in between. Germline assignment: CDR1 MNHEY and CDR2 SVGAGI. CDR3 bases: TGTGCCAGCAGTTACTCGATACAGGGTAACACTGAAGCTTTCTTT. Protein sequence: CASSYSIQGNTEAFF.

The chain employs TRBV20-1 and TRBJ2-3; the D gene is possibly TRBD1 (5 bases). Between the trimmed V and J ends, which lost 6 bases and 2 bases, there was a span of 6 bases. This CDR3 spans 11 amino acids. CDR1 is DFQATT and CDR2 is SNEGSKA in the germline V gene (reference sequence). For the CDR3, the DNA is TGCAGTGCGGACATCACAGATACGCAGTATTTT. As protein: CSADITDTQYF.

CDR3 nucleotides: TGTGCCAGCAGCGGACCCGGGACAGGGCGAGAGCAGTACTTC. This translates into CASSGPGTGREQYF. V is TRBV9 and J is TRBJ2-7, with TRBD1 matching over 9 bases. CDR1 and CDR2 from the germline V gene are SGDLS and YYNGEE. The length of the CDR3 is 14 residues. V lost 3 bases, J lost 7 bases, and 8 bases stayed unmatched.

The V gene is TRBV20-1, the J gene TRBJ2-7; TRBD2 matches at 11 bases. The CDR3 sequence is 15 residues long. Per germline, CDR1 DFQATT and CDR2 SNEGSKA (reference sequence). Losses at the gene ends were 3 bases for V and 4 bases for J; bases not matched to a gene: 8. Written as DNA, the CDR3 is TGCAGTGCTAGTAGGAGTAGCGGGGGGGGATACGAGCAGTACTTC. This codes for CSASRSSGGGYEQYF.

This chain links TRBV30 with TRBJ2-6, with a tentative D call TRBD1 (7 bases). The CDR3 consists of 16 residues. The V end lost 4 bases, the J end lost 2 bases, and 15 bases lay between the germline ends. CDR1 is GTSNPN and CDR2 is SVGIG in the germline V gene (reference sequence). CDR3 DNA: TGTGCCTGGAACGCCAGGGGGGCCCCTGGGGCCAACGTCCTGACTTTC. It yields the protein CAWNARGAPGANVLTF.

The chain couples TRBV3-1 (or the pseudogene TRBV3-2) to TRBJ1-1; 11 bases are shared with TRBD1. The CDR3 sequence is 15 residues long. Germline CDR1 is LGHDT and CDR2 is YNNKEL (reference sequence). The trim removed 2 bases at V and 5 bases at J, leaving 4 bases unmatched. The CDR3 region has the DNA TGTGCCAGCAGCCAACGGGACAGGGGGAGAACTGAAGCTTTCTTT. Translating gives CASSQRDRGRTEAFF.

The chain combines TRBV3-1 (or the pseudogene TRBV3-2) with TRBJ2-1; D unclear. CDR3 length: 14 residues. Germline-derived CDR1 and CDR2 are LGHDT and YNNKEL (reference sequence). V was clipped by 2 bases and J by 0 bases, with 5 bases between them. The DNA of the CDR3 is TGTGCCAGCAGCCAAAGGTCCTCCTACAATGAGCAGTTCTTC. Translating gives CASSQRSSYNEQFF.

This rearrangement joins TRBV6-5 to TRBJ1-2; weak D call: TRBD1 (6 bases). Deletions cut 4 bases from V and 5 bases from J, with 14 bases between. CDR3 size: 14 residues. Looked up from germline, CDR1 is MNHEY and CDR2 is SVGAGI. CDR3 sequence reads: CASSSDRWLYGYTF. CDR3 bases: TGTGCCAGCAGTTCAGACAGGTGGTTATATGGCTACACCTTC.

The chain recombines TRBV19 with TRBJ1-1, with TRBD1 as a possible D gene (6 bases). The CDR3 consists of 13 residues. Germline V gene sequence: CDR1 LNHDA, CDR2 SQIVND (reference sequence). The V gene lost 1 base and the J gene lost 5 bases, with 8 bases spanning the gap. In DNA form, the CDR3 reads TGTGCCAGTAGTATAGGGACAGAAACTGAAGCTTTCTTT. Amino acid sequence: CASSIGTETEAFF.

The rearrangement joins TRBV5-5 to TRBJ1-1; the D is unclear. V was trimmed by 1 base and J by 1 base, leaving 8 bases between them. This CDR3 has 14 residues. The germline gives CDR1 SGHKS, CDR2 YYEKEE (reference sequence). This CDR3 is CASSLRTTNTEAFF. Written as DNA, the CDR3 is TGTGCCAGCAGCTTGAGAACTACGAACACTGAAGCTTTCTTT.

The chain recombines TRBV11-3 with TRBJ2-1; 9 bases are a match to TRBD2. Germline-derived CDR1 and CDR2 are SGHNT and YENEEA. The junction had 11 bases not matched to a gene; V was cut back by 5 bases and J by 6 bases. CDR3 length equals 16 residues. The CDR3: CASSPGVGRGGNEQFF. The CDR3 coding sequence is TGTGCCAGCAGCCCGGGCGTGGGGCGGGGGGGCAATGAGCAGTTCTTC.

The rearrangement uses TRBV29-1 and TRBJ1-1; D remains ambiguous. The V gene's germline CDR1 is SQVTM and CDR2 ANQGSEA. The CDR3 extends over 10 amino acids. V gave up 7 bases and J gave up 2 bases, with 5 bases separating them. This CDR3 is CSALNTEAFF. For the CDR3, the DNA is TGCAGCGCTCTAAACACTGAAGCTTTCTTT. The whole variable domain, filled in from reference TRBV29-1 and TRBJ1-1, reads SAVISQKPSRDICQRGTSLTIQCQVDSQVTMMFWYRQQPGQSLTLIATANQGSEATYESGFVIDKFPISRPNLTFSTLTVSNMSPEDSSIYLCSALNTEAFFGQGTRLTVV.

This clone was counted only a few times. The sample carries other DNA sequences with the same CDR3. The chain recombines TRBV7-9 with TRBJ1-3; D gene unclear. Trimming removed 5 bases from V and 4 bases from J, with 6 bases in between. The CDR3 runs to 12 residues. Germline V lookup: CDR1 SEHNR, CDR2 FQNEAQ (reference sequence). The CDR3 sequence: CASSPPGNTIYF. In DNA form, the CDR3 reads TGTGCCAGCAGCCCCCCGGGAAACACCATATATTTT.

The J gene is TRBJ1-2, the V gene TRBV12-3 or TRBV12-4; tentatively, D is TRBD1 (5 bases). V lost 6 bases and J lost 7, with 15 bases in between. The CDR3 is made up of 13 amino acids. For the CDR3, the DNA is TGTGCCAGCAGCCTCGGGCAGGGAGGTGGCTACACCTTC. The encoded protein is CASSLGQGGGYTF.

The chain uses TRBV5-1 and TRBJ2-2; D possibly corresponds to TRBD1 (5 bases). Germline CDR1 reads SGHRS; CDR2 reads YFSETQ. This CDR3 region has 14 residues. V was shortened by 4 bases and J by 6 bases, with 13 bases between the two germline ends. Here the CDR3 reads CASSDGRRAGELFF. The CDR3 nucleotides read TGCGCCAGCAGCGACGGGCGCAGGGCCGGGGAGCTGTTTTTT.

The chain is built from TRBV13 and TRBJ2-7; D is perhaps TRBD2 (5 bases). Trimming cost V 0 bases and J 7 bases, with 13 bases left between them. CDR1 PRHDT and CDR2 FYEKMQ come from the germline V gene (reference sequence). The CDR3 is made up of 14 amino acids. The CDR3 DNA sequence: TGTGCCAGCAGCTTAGGTTTTTTGCCGGGGGAGCAGTACTTC. It encodes CASSLGFLPGEQYF.

The chain joins TRBV5-6 to TRBJ2-5; D ambiguous. The CDR3 is made up of 15 amino acids. Trimming shortened V by 2 bases and J by 1 base, and 12 bases separated the two germline ends. CDR1 is SGHDT, CDR2 YYEEEE, per germline. Here the CDR3 DNA reads TGTGCCAGCAGCTTCCTTCGACTCACCCAAGAGACCCAGTACTTC. Translating it yields CASSFLRLTQETQYF.

The chain is built from TRBV6-5 and TRBJ2-7; 7 bases are a match to TRBD2. Trimming cost V 6 bases and J 5 bases; bases outside gene matches: 13. Germline CDR1 reads MNHEY; CDR2 reads SVGAGI. The CDR3 runs 15 residues. The CDR3 loop reads CASRDPGLNSNEQYF. The CDR3 DNA is TGTGCCAGCAGGGATCCGGGACTAAATTCGAACGAGCAGTACTTC.

J is TRBJ1-5 and V is TRBV19; D possibly corresponds to TRBD1 (6 bases). Looked up from germline, CDR1 is LNHDA and CDR2 is SQIVND (reference sequence). V shed 4 bases and J shed 5 bases, with 15 bases lying between them. CDR3 length: 15 residues. CDR3 DNA sequence: TGTGCCAGTAGTAGGAGACGGGAGGGGGATCAGCCCCAGCATTTT. Encoded protein: CASSRRREGDQPQHF.

The chain links TRBV29-1 to TRBJ2-5; TRBD1 matches at 10 bases. V lost 5 bases to trimming and J lost 5 bases; unmatched junction nucleotides: 8. This CDR3 is 14 amino acids long. Germline V gives CDR1 SQVTM, CDR2 ANQGSEA. The CDR3 DNA reads as TGCAGCGTTAAGGACAGGGGGAGGTACGAGACCCAGTACTTC. Protein product: CSVKDRGRYETQYF.

The chain carries TRBV19 and TRBJ2-7; 8 bases line up with TRBD1. The ends lost 8 bases at V and 2 bases at J; junction bases unmatched: 8. Germline CDR1 is LNHDA and CDR2 is SQIVND (reference sequence). The CDR3 spans 14 residues. Here the CDR3 DNA reads TGTGCCAGTTGTCGGACAGGGCGAACCTACGAGCAGTACTTC. Translating it yields CASCRTGRTYEQYF.

The chain uses TRBV7-6 and TRBJ2-3, with a possible D match to TRBD1 (6 bases). The CDR3 loop spans 13 amino acids. The V gene lost 4 bases and the J gene lost 9 bases, with 14 bases spanning the gap. Per the germline V gene, CDR1 is SGHVS and CDR2 is FNYEAQ. The CDR3 DNA reads as TGTGCCAGCAGCTCAGGACAGCCGATGACGCAGTATTTT. Protein product: CASSSGQPMTQYF.

The V gene is TRBV2, the J gene TRBJ1-2, with 10 bases that match TRBD1. Germline V gene data show CDR1 as SNHLY and CDR2 as FYNNEI. The CDR3 covers 12 residues. Germline trimming cut 6 bases from V and 8 bases from J; bases unmatched to any gene: 3. The CDR3 DNA follows: TGTGCCAGCAGGGGGACAGGGGTCGGCTACACCTTC. Amino acids: CASRGTGVGYTF.

V is TRBV10-3 and J is TRBJ2-3, with TRBD2 as a possible D gene (6 bases). Germline CDR1 ENHRY, CDR2 SYGVKD. V dropped 6 bases and J dropped 1 base, with 11 bases sitting between them. The length of the CDR3 is 14 residues. CDR3 coding DNA: TGTGCCATCAGAGAGGGACTTCGCACAGATACGCAGTATTTT. It encodes CAIREGLRTDTQYF.

The genes are TRBV24-1 and TRBJ2-3; unclear D gene. V was pared by 5 bases and J by 2 bases, with 10 bases between. This CDR3 has 14 residues. CDR1 and CDR2 from the germline V gene are KGHDR and SFDVKD. Written as DNA, the CDR3 is TGTGCCACCAGTGCTGGGCGATCCACAGATACGCAGTATTTT. It translates to CATSAGRSTDTQYF.

The CDR3 coding sequence is TGTGCCAGCAGCGTAGAACTAGCGGCCCGCACAGATACGCAGTATTTT. Protein sequence: CASSVELAARTDTQYF. This rearrangement joins TRBV9 to TRBJ2-3; TRBD2 matches 8 bases. This CDR3 is 16 amino acids long. The J segment lost 1 base and the V segment lost 0 bases, leaving 4 bases of the junction unmatched. Per the germline V gene, CDR1 is SGDLS and CDR2 is YYNGEE. The full variable domain, with the rest looked up from reference TRBV9 and TRBJ2-3, is DSGVTQTPKHLITATGQRVTLRCSPRSGDLSVYWYQQSLDQGLQFLIQYYNGEERAKGNILERFSAQQFPDLHSELNLSSLELGDSALYFCASSVELAARTDTQYFGPGTRLTVL.